These 9 T cell receptor beta chains share one sample of origin, sequenced in a study of cytomegalovirus exposure and HLA in healthy donors (dated by TCRdb to 2016 to 2017). Receptor libraries were prepared by the immunoSEQ multiplex PCR assay. As stored in TCRdb, this immuneACCESS dataset retains in-frame rearrangements with V and J assigned. A fraction of the clones does not appear; measured against another copy, unresolved V genes explain less than half of the discrepancy, and the remainder lacks a known reason. A total of approximately 280,000 clones appear in this sample, around 86% of them only once. The ten largest account for more than 0.8% of the sample. Material for sequencing was PBMCs. These receptors originate from a woman under 30 in good health and CMV-seronegative.

This clone was recorded only once. The chain recombines TRBV7-2 with TRBJ2-5, with D unclear. The ends were cut back, 0 bases at V and 4 bases at J, with 3 bases in the middle. The CDR3 has 12 residues. Germline CDR1 is SGHTA and CDR2 is FQGNSA. The CDR3 DNA reads TGTGCCAGCAGCTTAGCGCGAGAGACCCAGTACTTC. Translating gives CASSLARETQYF. The entire variable domain, with the rest obtained from reference TRBV7-2 and TRBJ2-5, is as follows: GAGVSQSPSNKVTEKGKDVELRCDPISGHTALYWYRQSLGQGLEFLIYFQGNSAPDKSGLPSDRFSAERTGGSVSTLTIQRTQQEDSAVYLCASSLARETQYFGPGTRLLVL.

This sequence joins TRBV5-1 and TRBJ1-2; 7 bases are shared with TRBD1. The CDR3 covers 13 residues. Losses at the gene ends were 4 bases for V and 8 bases for J; bases not matched to a gene: 8. Germline V lookup: CDR1 SGHRS, CDR2 YFSETQ. CDR3 sequence (DNA): TGCGCCAGCAGCCCCGGGACAGTCGACGGCTACACCTTC. Translation: CASSPGTVDGYTF.

This clone came up once. V and J are TRBV2 and TRBJ2-3; D gene uncertain. V was shortened by 2 bases and J by 0 bases, with 3 bases between the two germline ends. CDR3 length equals 13 residues. Germline V CDR1 and CDR2: SNHLY, FYNNEI. The CDR3 protein is CASSEPSTDTQYF. The DNA of the CDR3 is TGTGCCAGCAGTGAACCAAGCACAGATACGCAGTATTTT.

The V and J genes are TRBV7-6 and TRBJ2-7; TRBD2 might be the D (6 bases). The V end was cut by 4 bases, the J end by 2 bases, with 15 bases between. The CDR3 length is 15 residues. Per germline, CDR1 SGHVS and CDR2 FNYEAQ. CDR3 nucleotide sequence: TGTGCCAGCAGCTCCGGGGACTTACCGACCTACGAGCAGTACTTC. This sequence encodes CASSSGDLPTYEQYF.

CDR3 nucleotides: TGTGCCAGCTTCGAGGCAGATACGCAGTATTTT. This gives the protein CASFEADTQYF. This chain links TRBV27 with TRBJ2-3, with no clear D. The germline gives CDR1 MNHEY, CDR2 SMNVEV (reference sequence). The CDR3 has 11 residues. Trimming shortened V by 8 bases and J by 4 bases, and 7 bases separated the two germline ends.

Only one count was recorded for this clone. The chain couples TRBV25-1 to TRBJ2-7, with a tentative D call TRBD2 (6 bases). The CDR3 consists of 15 residues. Trimming took off 3 bases at V and 5 bases at J, with 17 bases between the two ends. Per germline, CDR1 MGHDK and CDR2 SYGVNS. CDR3 residues: CASSEARGVVDEQYF. In DNA form, the CDR3 reads TGTGCCAGCAGTGAGGCGCGGGGCGTCGTCGACGAGCAGTACTTC.

The DNA for the CDR3 is TGTGCCAGCGGGGGGATGAGAGGTTACTACGAGCAGTACTTC. Its translation is CASGGMRGYYEQYF. The chain links TRBV27 to TRBJ2-7; maybe TRBD2 (6 bases). V was shortened by 8 bases and J by 3 bases, with 17 bases between the two germline ends. CDR1 is MNHEY and CDR2 is SMNVEV in the germline V gene (reference sequence). The CDR3 is 14 residues long.

The chain combines TRBV28 with TRBJ2-7, with TRBD1 matching over 9 bases. The CDR3 is 15 residues long. V lost 5 bases, J lost 6 bases, and 11 bases stayed unmatched. Germline V gives CDR1 MDHEN, CDR2 SYDVKM. The CDR3, as DNA: TGTGCCAGCAGTACCACAGGGGGCGCGGCACTCGAGCAGTACTTC. Translated: CASSTTGGAALEQYF.

The genes are TRBV6-6 and TRBJ1-2; D is undetermined. V was pared by 5 bases and J by 8 bases, with 12 bases between. The CDR3 has 12 residues. CDR1 and CDR2 from the germline V gene are MNHNY and SVGAGI (reference sequence). Written as DNA, the CDR3 is TGTGCCAGCAGTCTACGGGAGGAAGGCTACACCTTC. Residues: CASSLREEGYTF.